The 11 T cell receptor beta chains in this list originate from one sample, sequenced in a study of sequential checkpoint blockade in melanoma. Clones were read by immunoSEQ multiplex PCR, and TCRdb kept only the in-frame ones, dropping some. Found here are around 2,700 clones, around 23% of them singletons; the top ten hold approximately 18%. As to treatment: randomized to nivolumab then ipilimumab (arm A) or the reverse (arm B). The material was tumor tissue (inferred from file names), obtained from a patient given nivolumab and ipilimumab in sequence. All receptors derive from a human donor with melanoma.

This chain joins TRBV25-1 and TRBJ2-7; 7 bases fit TRBD1. V lost 4 bases, J lost 2 bases, and 5 bases stayed unmatched. This CDR3 region has 14 residues. Looked up from germline, CDR1 is MGHDK and CDR2 is SYGVNS. CDR3: CASSVNRGAYEQYF. The CDR3 DNA follows: TGTGCCAGCAGTGTTAACAGGGGTGCCTACGAGCAGTACTTC.

This clone was counted only a few times. The gene calls are TRBV28 and TRBJ2-3; D possibly matches TRBD1 or TRBD2 (5 bases each). CDR3 size: 17 residues. CDR1 is MDHEN, CDR2 SYDVKM, per germline. Trimming took 5 bases from V and 2 from J, leaving 20 bases between them. The CDR3 coding sequence is TGTGCCAGCAGTGCCCTAGTAGGTGAGGGGAACACAGATACGCAGTATTTT. Encoded protein: CASSALVGEGNTDTQYF.

The chain joins TRBV5-1 to TRBJ2-1; D gene uncertain. Trimming took 5 bases from V and 4 from J, leaving 13 bases between them. The CDR3 covers 14 residues. Germline CDR1 SGHRS, CDR2 YFSETQ. The CDR3 spells CASRSSERYNEQFF. DNA of the CDR3: TGCGCCAGCAGATCCAGCGAGAGGTACAATGAGCAGTTCTTC.

The J gene is TRBJ1-1, the V gene TRBV18, with D perhaps matching TRBD1 (6 bases). Between the trimmed V and J ends, which lost 3 bases and 1 base, there was a span of 15 bases. This CDR3 spans 16 amino acids. Germline-derived CDR1 and CDR2 are KGHSH and LQKENI. The CDR3 reads CASSPDQGGRNTEAFF. CDR3 bases: TGTGCCAGCTCACCGGACCAAGGGGGGAGGAACACTGAAGCTTTCTTT.

The V and J genes are TRBV19 and TRBJ2-1; 14 bases map to TRBD2. CDR1 LNHDA and CDR2 SQIVND come from the germline V gene (reference sequence). The trim removed 5 bases at V and 3 bases at J, leaving 0 bases unmatched. The CDR3 is 15 amino acids. CDR3 sequence (DNA): TGTGCCAGTAGTGGGACTAGCGGGAGCTACAATGAGCAGTTCTTC. Its protein product is CASSGTSGSYNEQFF.

V and J are TRBV5-1 and TRBJ2-2; 12 bases map to TRBD1. Germline V gives CDR1 SGHRS, CDR2 YFSETQ. The J segment lost 4 bases and the V segment lost 10 bases, leaving 8 bases of the junction unmatched. CDR3 length equals 15 residues. CDR3 nucleotides: TGCGCCGGTCGAGAGGGACAGGGGGCCACCGGGGAGCTGTTTTTT. Protein product: CAGREGQGATGELFF.

V and J are TRBV29-1 and TRBJ2-1; 8 bases line up with TRBD2. The CDR3 is made up of 14 amino acids. V was clipped by 7 bases and J by 7 bases; unmatched bases: 12. CDR1 and CDR2 (germline): SQVTM, ANQGSEA. The CDR3 DNA is TGCAGCGCCCGTGGAGCGGGAGCTTTGAATGAGCAGTTCTTC. Translating gives CSARGAGALNEQFF.

This clone is labeled medium-sized. V is TRBV11-3 and J is TRBJ1-1, with D possibly being TRBD1 (5 bases). The V and J ends lost 3 bases and 8 bases respectively, with 16 bases between them. In germline, CDR1 is SGHNT, CDR2 YENEEA. The CDR3 runs 14 residues. For the CDR3, the DNA is TGTGCCAGCAGCTTGGGGCCTACCTCGGGGGAAGCTTTCTTT. Translation gives CASSLGPTSGEAFF. Full variable domain (remainder filled in from reference TRBV11-3 and TRBJ1-1): EAGVVQSPRYKIIEKKQPVAFWCNPISGHNTLYWYLQNLGQGPELLIRYENEEAVDDSQLPKDRFSAERLKGVDSTLKIQPAELGDSAVYLCASSLGPTSGEAFFGQGTRLTVV.

This clone was detected only a few times. This CDR3 is CASSLRTPQGEQFF. The CDR3 coding sequence is TGTGCCAGCAGTTTGAGGACCCCCCAGGGTGAGCAGTTCTTC. The rearrangement uses TRBV28 and TRBJ2-1, with a possible D match to TRBD1 (5 bases). CDR3 size: 14 residues. Germline V gene sequence: CDR1 MDHEN, CDR2 SYDVKM. Trimming took 3 bases from V and 9 from J, leaving 15 bases between them.

Written as DNA, the CDR3 is TGTGCCAGTAGTTCCTCTCAGGGGGCGCGTACTGAAGCTTTCTTT. Its translation is CASSSSQGARTEAFF. V and J are TRBV19 and TRBJ1-1; TRBD1 aligns across 8 bases. The CDR3 is 15 residues long. Losses at the gene ends were 5 bases for V and 5 bases for J; bases not matched to a gene: 10. CDR1 is LNHDA, CDR2 SQIVND, per germline (reference sequence). Together with reference TRBV19 and TRBJ1-1, the CDR3 gives the full variable domain: DGGITQSPKYLFRKEGQNVTLSCEQNLNHDAMYWYRQDPGQGLRLIYYSQIVNDFQKGDIAEGYSVSREKKESFPLTVTSAQKNPTAFYLCASSSSQGARTEAFFGQGTRLTVV.

The CDR3 DNA is TGTGCCAGCAGTGATCCGGGACACACCACCGGGGAGCTGTTTTTT. It codes for CASSDPGHTTGELFF. V gene TRBV6-8 combines with J gene TRBJ2-2; D might be TRBD1 (6 bases). V dropped 5 bases and J dropped 4 bases, with 14 bases sitting between them. In germline, CDR1 is MNHGY, CDR2 SAAAGT. The CDR3 length is 15 residues.